The rows below give T cell receptor beta chains drawn from one sample of a study of cytomegalovirus exposure and HLA in healthy donors. TCRdb's copy holds only in-frame clones and misses some; the assay was immunoSEQ multiplex PCR. This table holds 150,000 to 200,000 clones, 87% found once. Sequencing was performed on PBMCs. The receptors here all came from a boy younger than 10 in good health and CMV-seronegative. Both conserved end residues are part of each CDR3. A D gene is named only where the DNA matches it firmly.

TRBJ2-1	TRBD2	TRBV19	CASSIRAGAPNEQFF	TGTGCCAGTAGTATTCGAGCGGGAGCGCCCAATGAGCAGTTCTTC
TRBJ1-5	-	TRBV25-1	CASSKYGRGRRDSQPQHF	TGTGCCAGCAGTAAATACGGTCGTGGGAGGAGGGATTCACAGCCCCAGCATTTT
TRBJ2-3	TRBD2	TRBV29-1	CSARASGGSADTQYF	TGCAGCGCTAGGGCTAGCGGGGGGAGTGCAGATACGCAGTATTTT
TRBJ1-1	-	TRBV28	CASSLPPAQTEAFF	TGTGCCAGCAGTTTACCCCCGGCACAGACGGAAGCTTTCTTT
TRBJ2-7	TRBD1	TRBV6-1	CASQELTGGSYEQYF	TGTGCCAGCCAGGAATTAACAGGGGGCTCCTACGAGCAGTACTTC
TRBJ1-2	-	TRBV19	CATTSGPYGYTF	TGTGCCACGACTTCAGGGCCCTATGGCTACACCTTC
TRBJ2-1	TRBD2	TRBV4-1	CASSQVPGLAGYEQFF	TGCGCCAGCAGCCAGGTCCCGGGACTAGCGGGATACGAGCAGTTCTTC
TRBJ1-1	TRBD1	TRBV6-5	CASSFVGTGVNTEAFF	TGTGCCAGCAGTTTTGTCGGGACAGGGGTGAACACTGAAGCTTTCTTT
TRBJ2-3	TRBD2	TRBV7-6	CASGLAGGVDTQYF	TGTGCCAGCGGACTAGCGGGGGGCGTGGATACGCAGTATTTT
TRBJ1-2	TRBD1	TRBV7-8	CASSPTEGQAPNYGYTF	TGTGCCAGCAGCCCCACAGAGGGACAGGCGCCTAACTATGGCTACACCTTC
TRBJ1-4	-	TRBV30	CAWRPGVRETNEKLFF	TGTGCCTGGAGACCCGGGGTGAGAGAAACTAATGAAAAACTGTTTTTT